This T cell receptor (beta chain) was observed in a study of cytomegalovirus exposure and HLA in healthy donors. Across the study: In a previous analysis, approximately 110 million unique TCR beta sequences were found from about 190 million T cells.

The donors, nominally healthy at sampling, likely had unrecorded immune exposures. Germline loops: CDR1 LNHDA, CDR2 SQIVND (reference sequence). V lost 3 bases, J lost 7 bases, and 11 bases stayed unmatched. This CDR3 spans 16 amino acids. The PCR used 60 Vbeta and 13 Jbeta primers. Measured with immunoSEQ multiplex PCR; TCRdb has only the in-frame clones, and not every one. The sample lists around 180,000 clones; around 81% were seen once. This clonotype originated in a man aged 40-55 years in good health and CMV-seronegative. The gene calls are TRBV19 and TRBJ1-5; 8 bases map to TRBD1. The sequenced sample consisted of PBMCs. The CDR3 bases are TGTGCCAGTAGTATGTCTAACAGGGGGAAGGGGCAGCCCCAGCATTTT. This translates into CASSMSNRGKGQPQHF. Complete variable domain (other parts from reference TRBV19 and TRBJ1-5): DGGITQSPKYLFRKEGQNVTLSCEQNLNHDAMYWYRQDPGQGLRLIYYSQIVNDFQKGDIAEGYSVSREKKESFPLTVTSAQKNPTAFYLCASSMSNRGKGQPQHFGDGTRLSIL.